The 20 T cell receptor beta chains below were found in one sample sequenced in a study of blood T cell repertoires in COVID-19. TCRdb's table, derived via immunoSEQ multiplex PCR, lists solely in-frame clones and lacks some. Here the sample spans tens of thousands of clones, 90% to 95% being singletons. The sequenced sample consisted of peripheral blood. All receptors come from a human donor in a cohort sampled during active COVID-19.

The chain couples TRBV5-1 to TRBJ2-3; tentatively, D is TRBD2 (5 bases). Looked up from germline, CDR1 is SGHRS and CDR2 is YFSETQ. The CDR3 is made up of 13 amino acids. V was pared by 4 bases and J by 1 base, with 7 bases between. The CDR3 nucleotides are TGCGCCAGCAGCGTGAGGGGCACAGATACGCAGTATTTT. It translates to CASSVRGTDTQYF.

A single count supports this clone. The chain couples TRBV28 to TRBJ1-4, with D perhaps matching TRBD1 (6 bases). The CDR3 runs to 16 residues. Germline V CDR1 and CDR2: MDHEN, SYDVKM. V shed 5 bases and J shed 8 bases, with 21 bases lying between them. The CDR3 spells CASSHPGLGTPEKLFF. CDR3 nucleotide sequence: TGTGCCAGCAGTCACCCGGGTCTGGGGACACCAGAAAAACTGTTTTTT.

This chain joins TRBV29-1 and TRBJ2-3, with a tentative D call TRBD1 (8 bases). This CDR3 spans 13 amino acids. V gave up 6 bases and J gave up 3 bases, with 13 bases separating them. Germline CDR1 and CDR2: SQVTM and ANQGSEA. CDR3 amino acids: CSVKQGGTDTQYF. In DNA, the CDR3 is TGCAGCGTGAAACAGGGGGGGACAGATACGCAGTATTTT.

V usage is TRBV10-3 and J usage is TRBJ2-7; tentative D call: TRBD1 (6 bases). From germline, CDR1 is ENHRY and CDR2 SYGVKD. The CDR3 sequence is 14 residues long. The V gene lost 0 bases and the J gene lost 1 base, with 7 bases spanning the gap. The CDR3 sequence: CAISESGQSYEQYF. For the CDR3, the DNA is TGTGCCATCAGTGAGTCAGGACAGTCCTACGAGCAGTACTTC.

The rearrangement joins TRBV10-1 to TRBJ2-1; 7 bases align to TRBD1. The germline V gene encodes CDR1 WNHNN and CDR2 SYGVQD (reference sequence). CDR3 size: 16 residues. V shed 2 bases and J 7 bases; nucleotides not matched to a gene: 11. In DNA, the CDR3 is TGCGCCAGCAGTGAGGCTACAGGGGCCCTTCGGAATGAGCAGTTCTTC. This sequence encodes CASSEATGALRNEQFF.

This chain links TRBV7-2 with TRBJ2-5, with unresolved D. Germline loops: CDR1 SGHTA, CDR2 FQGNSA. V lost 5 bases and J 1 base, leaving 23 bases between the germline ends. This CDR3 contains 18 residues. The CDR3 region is CASSPRSRSQTRQETQYF. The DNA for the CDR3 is TGTGCCAGCAGCCCCAGGTCCCGGTCTCAGACCCGCCAAGAGACCCAGTACTTC.

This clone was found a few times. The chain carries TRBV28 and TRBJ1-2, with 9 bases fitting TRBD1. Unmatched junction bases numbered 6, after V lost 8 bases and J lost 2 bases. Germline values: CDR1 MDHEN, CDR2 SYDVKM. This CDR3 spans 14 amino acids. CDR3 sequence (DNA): TGTGCCAGCGAGACAGGGGGTCCAAACTATGGCTACACCTTC. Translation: CASETGGPNYGYTF.

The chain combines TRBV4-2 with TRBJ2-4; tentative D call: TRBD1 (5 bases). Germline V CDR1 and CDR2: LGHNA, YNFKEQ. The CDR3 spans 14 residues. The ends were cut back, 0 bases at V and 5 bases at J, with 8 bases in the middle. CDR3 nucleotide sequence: TGTGCCAGCAGCCAAGATGGGGCAGAAAACATTCAGTACTTC. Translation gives CASSQDGAENIQYF.

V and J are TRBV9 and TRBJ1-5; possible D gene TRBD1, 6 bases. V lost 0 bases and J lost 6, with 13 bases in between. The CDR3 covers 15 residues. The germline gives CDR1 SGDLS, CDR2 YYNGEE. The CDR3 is CASSVEGESGQPQHF. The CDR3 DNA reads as TGTGCCAGCAGCGTAGAGGGGGAAAGTGGTCAGCCCCAGCATTTT. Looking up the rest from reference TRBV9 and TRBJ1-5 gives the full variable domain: DSGVTQTPKHLITATGQRVTLRCSPRSGDLSVYWYQQSLDQGLQFLIQYYNGEERAKGNILERFSAQQFPDLHSELNLSSLELGDSALYFCASSVEGESGQPQHFGDGTRLSIL.

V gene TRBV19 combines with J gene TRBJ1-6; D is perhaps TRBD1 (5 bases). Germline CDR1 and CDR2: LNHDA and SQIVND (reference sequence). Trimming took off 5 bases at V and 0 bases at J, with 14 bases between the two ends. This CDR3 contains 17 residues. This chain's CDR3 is CASSLIDSRSYNSPLHF. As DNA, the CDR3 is TGTGCCAGTAGTCTCATCGACAGCCGCTCCTATAATTCACCCCTCCACTTT. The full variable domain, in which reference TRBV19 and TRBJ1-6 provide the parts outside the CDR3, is DGGITQSPKYLFRKEGQNVTLSCEQNLNHDAMYWYRQDPGQGLRLIYYSQIVNDFQKGDIAEGYSVSREKKESFPLTVTSAQKNPTAFYLCASSLIDSRSYNSPLHFGNGTRLTVT.

CDR3: CASRGQGQPQHF. For the CDR3, the DNA is TGTGCCAGCAGGGGGCAAGGTCAGCCCCAGCATTTT. The chain has TRBV6-5 and TRBJ1-5; perhaps TRBD1 as D (5 bases). CDR3 size: 12 residues. Looked up from germline, CDR1 is MNHEY and CDR2 is SVGAGI. Trimming pared 6 bases from V and 6 bases from J, leaving 9 bases between.

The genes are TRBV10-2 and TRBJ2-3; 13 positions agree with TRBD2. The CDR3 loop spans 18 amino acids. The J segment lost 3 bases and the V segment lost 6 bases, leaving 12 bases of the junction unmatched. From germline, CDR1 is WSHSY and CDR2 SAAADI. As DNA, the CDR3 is TGCGCCAGCAGAGGCCTGACTAGCGGGGGGTCGGGTACAGATACGCAGTATTTT. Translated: CASRGLTSGGSGTDTQYF.

The CDR3 nucleotides are TGTGCCAGCAGCTTCCGGGGACTAGGGTACACCGGGGAGCTGTTTTTT. It translates to CASSFRGLGYTGELFF. V gene TRBV7-8 combines with J gene TRBJ2-2, with TRBD2 identical over 8 bases. This CDR3 has 16 residues. Germline V CDR1 and CDR2: SGHVS, FQNEAQ. With V trimmed by 3 bases and J by 3 bases, 6 bases remained unmatched. Variable domain in full (rest from reference TRBV7-8 and TRBJ2-2): GAGVSQSPRYKVAKRGQDVALRCDPISGHVSLFWYQQALGQGPEFLTYFQNEAQLDKSGLPSDRFFAERPEGSVSTLKIQRTQQEDSAVYLCASSFRGLGYTGELFFGEGSRLTVL.

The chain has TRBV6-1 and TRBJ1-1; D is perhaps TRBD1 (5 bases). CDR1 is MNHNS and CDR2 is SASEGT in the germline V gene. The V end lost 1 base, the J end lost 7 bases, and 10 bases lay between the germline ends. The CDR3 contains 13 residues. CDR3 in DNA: TGTGCCAGCAGTGAAGACCGGGACTTTGAAGCTTTCTTT. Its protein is CASSEDRDFEAFF.

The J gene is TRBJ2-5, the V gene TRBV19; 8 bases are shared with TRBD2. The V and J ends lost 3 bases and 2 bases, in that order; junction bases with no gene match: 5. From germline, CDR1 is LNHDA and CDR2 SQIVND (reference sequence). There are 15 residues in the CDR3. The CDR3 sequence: CASSIRAGEQETQYF. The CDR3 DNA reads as TGTGCCAGTAGTATTAGAGCGGGGGAACAAGAGACCCAGTACTTC.

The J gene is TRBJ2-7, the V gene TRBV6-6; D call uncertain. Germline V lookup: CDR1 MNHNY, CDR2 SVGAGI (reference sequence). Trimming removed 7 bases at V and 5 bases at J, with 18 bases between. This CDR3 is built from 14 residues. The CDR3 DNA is TGTGCCAGCACCTATGAAGTGGAGACTCACGAGCAGTACGTC. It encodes CASTYEVETHEQYV.

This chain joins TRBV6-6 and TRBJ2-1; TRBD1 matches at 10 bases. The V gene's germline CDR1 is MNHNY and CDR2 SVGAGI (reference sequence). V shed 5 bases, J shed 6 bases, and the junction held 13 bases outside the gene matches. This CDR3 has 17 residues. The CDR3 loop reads CASSLGETGQGFNEQFF. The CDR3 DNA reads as TGTGCCAGCAGTCTGGGAGAAACGGGACAGGGGTTCAATGAGCAGTTCTTC.

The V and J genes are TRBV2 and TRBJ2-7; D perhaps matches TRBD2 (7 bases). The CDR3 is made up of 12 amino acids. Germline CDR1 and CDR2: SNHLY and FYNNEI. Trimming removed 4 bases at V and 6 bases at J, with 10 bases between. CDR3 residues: CASSGGGREQYF. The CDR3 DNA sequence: TGTGCCAGCAGTGGGGGGGGGCGCGAGCAGTACTTC.

The CDR3 bases are TGTGCCATCAGTGAGTCAGGGGGCAATGAGCAGTTCTTC. Translated: CAISESGGNEQFF. V gene TRBV10-3 combines with J gene TRBJ2-1, with a tentative D call TRBD1 (6 bases). Germline assignment: CDR1 ENHRY and CDR2 SYGVKD. CDR3 length: 13 amino acids. The V end lost 0 bases, the J end lost 6 bases, and 6 bases lay between the germline ends.

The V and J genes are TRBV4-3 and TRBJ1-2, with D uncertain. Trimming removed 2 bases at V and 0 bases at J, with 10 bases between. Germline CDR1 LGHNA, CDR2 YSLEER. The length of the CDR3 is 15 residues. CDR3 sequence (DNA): TGCGCCAGCAGCCAAAACACAGAAACTAACTATGGCTACACCTTC. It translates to CASSQNTETNYGYTF.